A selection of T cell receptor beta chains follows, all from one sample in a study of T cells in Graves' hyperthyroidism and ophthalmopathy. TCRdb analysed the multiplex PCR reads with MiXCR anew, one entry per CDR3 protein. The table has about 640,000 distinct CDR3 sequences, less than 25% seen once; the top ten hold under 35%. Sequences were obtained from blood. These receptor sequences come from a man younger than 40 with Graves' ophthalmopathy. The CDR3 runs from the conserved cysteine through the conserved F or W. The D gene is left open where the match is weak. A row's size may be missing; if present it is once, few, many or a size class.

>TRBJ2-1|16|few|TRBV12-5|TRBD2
TGTGCTAGGGTCCAGTCAAGGCGGGAGGAATACAATGAGCAGTTCTTC
CARVQSRREEYNEQFF
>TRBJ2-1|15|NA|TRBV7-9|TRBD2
TGTGCCAGCAGCCCGGGGGGGGCCAAGTACAATGAGCAGTTCTTC
CASSPGGAKYNEQFF
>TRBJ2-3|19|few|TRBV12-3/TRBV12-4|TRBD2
TGTGCCAGCACCAGAAGACTAGCGGGGCACGGGGCCCGCACAGATACGCAGTATTTT
CASTRRLAGHGARTDTQYF
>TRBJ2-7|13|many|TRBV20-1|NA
TGCAGTGCTAGAGGTGGCTCCTCCTACGAGCAGTACTTC
CSARGGSSYEQYF
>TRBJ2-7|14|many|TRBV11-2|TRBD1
TGTGCCAGCAGCTTGGGGACAGGGGGCCACGAGCAGTACTTC
CASSLGTGGHEQYF
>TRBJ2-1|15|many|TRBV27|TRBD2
TGTGCCAGCAGTTTCGAGGCGGGACTATACAATGAGCAGTTCTTC
CASSFEAGLYNEQFF
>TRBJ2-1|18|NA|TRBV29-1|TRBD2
TGCAGCATCCAGGGACTAGCGGGAACAAAGTCCTCCTACAATGAGCAGTTCTTC
CSIQGLAGTKSSYNEQFF
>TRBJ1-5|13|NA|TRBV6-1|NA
TGTGCCAGCAGTTCGGCAGGGCGACAGCCCCAGCATTTT
CASSSAGRQPQHF
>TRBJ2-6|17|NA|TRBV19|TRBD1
TGTGCCAGTACTCGAGGGACAGGGGGCTCTGGGGCCAACGTCCTGACTTTC
CASTRGTGGSGANVLTF
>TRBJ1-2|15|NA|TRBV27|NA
TGTGCCAGCAGTCCAGGTCACCCATCTAACTATGGCTACACCTTC
CASSPGHPSNYGYTF
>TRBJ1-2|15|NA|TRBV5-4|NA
TGTGCCAGCAGCTTGGCTGTCCAGGGAAACTATGGCTACACCTTC
CASSLAVQGNYGYTF
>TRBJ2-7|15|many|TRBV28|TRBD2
TGTGCCAGCAGTCTAGGGACTAGCGTTGGCTACGAGCAGTACTTC
CASSLGTSVGYEQYF
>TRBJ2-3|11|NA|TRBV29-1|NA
TGCAGCTTCCGACCTCTAGATACGCAGTATTTT
CSFRPLDTQYF
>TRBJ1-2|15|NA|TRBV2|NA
TGTGCCAGCAGTGTTAGAAGGGTCACTAACTATGGCTACACCTTC
CASSVRRVTNYGYTF
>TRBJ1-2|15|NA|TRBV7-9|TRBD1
TGTGCCACCCTCGGGCAGGGGGCTGCTAACTATGGCTACACCTTC
CATLGQGAANYGYTF
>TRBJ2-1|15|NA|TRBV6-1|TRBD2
TGTGCCAGCATGCGCCTAGCGGGAGCCAATATTGAGCAGTTCTTC
CASMRLAGANIEQFF
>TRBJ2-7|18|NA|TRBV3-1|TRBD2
TGTGCCAGCAGCCAAGCCCCCTGGGGTAGCGGGAACGTCTACGAGCAGTACTTC
CASSQAPWGSGNVYEQYF
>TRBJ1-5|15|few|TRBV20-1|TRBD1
TGCAGTGCATTGACCGGGACAGGGGCTAATCAGCCCCAGCATTTT
CSALTGTGANQPQHF
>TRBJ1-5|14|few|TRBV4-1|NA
TGCGCCAGCAGTAAACCAGGGAGCAATCAGCCCCAGCATTTT
CASSKPGSNQPQHF
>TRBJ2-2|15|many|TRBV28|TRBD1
TGTGCCAGCAGTCCGGGGACAGGGTCAACCGGGGAGCTGTTTTTT
CASSPGTGSTGELFF
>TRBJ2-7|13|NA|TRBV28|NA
TGTGCCAGCAGTTCCCGCAGCGCCGACGAGCAGTACTTC
CASSSRSADEQYF
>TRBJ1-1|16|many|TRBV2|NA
TGTGCCAGCTGGGTGGCGGGGGGGCGAGTGAACACTGAAGCTTTCTTT
CASWVAGGRVNTEAFF
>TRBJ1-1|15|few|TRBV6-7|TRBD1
TGTGCCAGCAGTTATTTGGACAGGAAGAACACTGAAGCTTTCTTT
CASSYLDRKNTEAFF
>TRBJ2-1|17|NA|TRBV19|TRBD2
TGTGCCAGTAGCACCCAGAGGGGCGGGAGCTCCTACAATGAGCAGTTCTTC
CASSTQRGGSSYNEQFF
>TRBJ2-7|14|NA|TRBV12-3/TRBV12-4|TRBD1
TGTGCCAGCAGTGCGTCCACGACAGGGGGCGAACAGTACTTC
CASSASTTGGEQYF
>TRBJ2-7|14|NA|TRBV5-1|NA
TGCGCCAGCAGCTCCGGGGGCAGTCCCTACGAGCAGTACTTC
CASSSGGSPYEQYF
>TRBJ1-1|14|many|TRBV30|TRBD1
TGCGCCAGTCTGGGACAGGGGGGACCAAGAGAAGCTTTCTTT
CASLGQGGPREAFF
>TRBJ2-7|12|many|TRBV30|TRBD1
TGTGCCTGGAGCACAGGGGTCTACGAGCAGTACTTC
CAWSTGVYEQYF
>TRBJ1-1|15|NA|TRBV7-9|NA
TGTGCCAGCAGCGTAGACCAGGGGAGGTGGACTGAAGCTTTCTTT
CASSVDQGRWTEAFF
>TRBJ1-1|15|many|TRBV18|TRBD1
TGTGCCAGCTCACGCCGGGACAGGGGGGAAAATGAAGCTTTCTTT
CASSRRDRGENEAFF